What follows are 19 T cell receptor beta chains derived from one specimen sequenced in a study of OX40 agonist ivuxolimab in advanced cancers. This table comes from immunoSEQ multiplex PCR, and its TCRdb copy is limited to in-frame clones, with some not included. The sample carries about 98,000 clones, approximately 90% recorded once. Sequencing was performed on CD4+ or CD8+ T cells sorted from blood, taken in a trial of the OX40 agonist ivuxolimab. The receptors here all came from an adult with an advanced solid tumor such as melanoma, head and neck, liver or kidney cancer.

The chain is built from TRBV2 and TRBJ1-4; the match to TRBD1 covers 8 bases. J was trimmed by 7 bases and V by 6 bases; bases with no gene match: 4. The CDR3 is 13 residues long. Germline V gives CDR1 SNHLY, CDR2 FYNNEI. The CDR3 DNA follows: TGTGCCAGCAGGGTAACAGGGGGTGAAAAACTGTTTTTT. It is translated as CASRVTGGEKLFF.

Regarding this clone: No conserved phenylalanine or tryptophan is present at the end of the CDR3, so a read error is the likely explanation. The gene calls are TRBV7-2 and TRBJ1-6; D call uncertain. The CDR3 runs 12 residues. Germline V CDR1 and CDR2: SGHTA, FQGNSA. Trimming cost V 5 bases and J 4 bases, with 3 bases left between them. For the CDR3, the DNA is TGTGCCAGCAGCCCTTATAATTCACCCCTCCACCTT. This translates into CASSPYNSPLHL.

The gene calls are TRBV5-4 and TRBJ2-5, with 9 bases fitting TRBD1. This CDR3 has 16 residues. J gave up 5 bases and V 3 bases, and 11 bases lay outside the gene matches. Germline CDR1 SGHNT, CDR2 YYREEE (reference sequence). CDR3 in DNA: TGTGCCAGCAGCTCCTCGGACAGGGGAGACCGGGAGACCCAGTACTTC. It encodes CASSSSDRGDRETQYF.

J is TRBJ2-2 and V is TRBV7-3; D is ambiguous. V shed 2 bases and J shed 5 bases, with 6 bases lying between them. Per the germline V gene, CDR1 is SGHTA and CDR2 is FQGTGA. The CDR3 has 13 amino acids. CDR3 nucleotide sequence: TGTGCCAGCAGCTTATTCATGACCGGGGAGCTGTTTTTT. Translating it yields CASSLFMTGELFF.

The chain is built from TRBV19 and TRBJ2-7; TRBD1 aligns across 8 bases. V dropped 7 bases and J dropped 2; count of bases not matched to a gene: 4. The germline gives CDR1 LNHDA, CDR2 SQIVND (reference sequence). The CDR3 consists of 13 residues. CDR3 in DNA: TGTGCCAGTATGGGACAGGCCACCTACGAGCAGTACTTC. As protein: CASMGQATYEQYF.

This clone was counted a single time. The chain joins TRBV25-1 to TRBJ1-2; D is unresolved. Germline CDR1 and CDR2: MGHDK and SYGVNS. This CDR3 comprises 14 residues. The V gene lost 5 bases and the J gene lost 2 bases, with 12 bases spanning the gap. CDR3 in amino acids: CASSLGPSNYGYTF. The CDR3, as DNA: TGTGCCAGCAGTCTAGGTCCCTCCAACTATGGCTACACCTTC.

The chain recombines TRBV15 with TRBJ2-5; 10 bases are a match to TRBD2. V lost 0 bases, J lost 0 bases, and 7 bases stayed unmatched. CDR1 and CDR2 (germline): LNHNV, YYDKDF (reference sequence). This CDR3 is 18 amino acids long. CDR3 sequence: CATSRDGEAGGDQETQYF. For the CDR3, the DNA is TGTGCCACCAGCAGAGATGGGGAAGCGGGGGGGGACCAAGAGACCCAGTACTTC.

The chain has TRBV5-1 and TRBJ2-1; TRBD2 might be the D (5 bases). V lost 6 bases and J 6 bases, leaving 13 bases between the germline ends. The CDR3 extends over 13 amino acids. The germline CDR1 and CDR2 sequences are SGHRS and YFSETQ. CDR3 loop: CASNRDPGNEQFF. The CDR3 coding sequence is TGCGCCAGCAACCGGGATCCTGGCAATGAGCAGTTCTTC.

V is TRBV6-1 and J is TRBJ1-2, with D uncertain. CDR1 MNHNS and CDR2 SASEGT come from the germline V gene. This CDR3 has 14 residues. Trimming left V 3 bases short and J 6 bases short, with 14 bases between. The CDR3 DNA is TGTGCCAGCAGTGATGGTGGTTCGGGTGATGGCTACACCTTC. The encoded protein is CASSDGGSGDGYTF.

The chain has TRBV7-9 and TRBJ1-3; D gene uncertain. V lost 4 bases, J lost 0 bases, and 10 bases lay in between. CDR1 and CDR2 from the germline V gene are SEHNR and FQNEAQ (reference sequence). CDR3 length equals 15 residues. The CDR3 here is CASSYRADSGNTIYF. In DNA form, the CDR3 reads TGTGCCAGCAGCTACCGGGCGGACTCTGGAAACACCATATATTTT.

The chain couples TRBV9 to TRBJ1-2; TRBD1 is a possible D gene (6 bases). Trimming took 0 bases from V and 0 from J, leaving 12 bases between them. The germline V gene has CDR1 SGDLS and CDR2 YYNGEE. The CDR3 extends over 16 amino acids. The CDR3 nucleotides read TGTGCCAGCAGCGTAGGGCGGGACATAACTAACTATGGCTACACCTTC. This encodes CASSVGRDITNYGYTF.

V and J are TRBV6-6 and TRBJ1-5; D gene ambiguous. CDR3 length equals 11 residues. The V end was cut by 6 bases, the J end by 5 bases, with 5 bases between. CDR1 is MNHNY, CDR2 SVGAGI, per germline (reference sequence). CDR3 amino acids: CASRDYQPQHF. The CDR3 DNA reads TGTGCCAGCAGGGACTATCAGCCCCAGCATTTT.

This rearrangement joins TRBV5-1 to TRBJ2-1; weak D call: TRBD2 (6 bases). The CDR3 has 15 amino acids. The germline V gene has CDR1 SGHRS and CDR2 YFSETQ. Deletions cut 0 bases from V and 9 bases from J, with 16 bases between. CDR3 sequence (DNA): TGCGCCAGCAGCTTGGTCTTGGGGCCGGGGGTTGAGCAGTTCTTC. It yields the protein CASSLVLGPGVEQFF.

This clone was detected a few times. V is TRBV7-2 and J is TRBJ1-5; D gene ambiguous. The CDR3 loop spans 12 amino acids. From germline, CDR1 is SGHTA and CDR2 FQGNSA. The V end lost 0 bases, the J end lost 13 bases, and 10 bases lay between the germline ends. The CDR3 sequence is CASSLAGRPQHF. The CDR3, as DNA: TGTGCCAGCAGCTTAGCCGGACGCCCGCAGCATTTT.

This clone was seen more than once but under ten times. As the CDR3 is not closed by the conserved phenylalanine or tryptophan, this likely results from a read error. The chain employs TRBV2 and TRBJ1-6; 10 bases align to TRBD1. J was trimmed by 9 bases and V by 6 bases; bases with no gene match: 5. This CDR3 contains 14 residues. Germline loops: CDR1 SNHLY, CDR2 FYNNEI. The chain's CDR3 is CASRVDRGLSPLHL. The CDR3 nucleotides read TGTGCCAGCAGGGTTGACAGGGGGCTTTCACCCCTCCACCTT.

The chain uses TRBV11-2 and TRBJ2-1, with a weak D call TRBD1 (5 bases). Trimming removed 5 bases at V and 11 bases at J, with 16 bases between. The V gene's germline CDR1 is SGHAT and CDR2 FQNNGV. This CDR3 comprises 13 residues. The CDR3 loop reads CASSLPDTLKQFF. The DNA of the CDR3 is TGTGCCAGCAGCCTGCCGGACACCCTGAAGCAGTTCTTC. The variable domain in full, with the rest retrieved from reference TRBV11-2 and TRBJ2-1, is EAGVAQSPRYKIIEKRQSVAFWCNPISGHATLYWYQQILGQGPKLLIQFQNNGVVDDSQLPKDRFSAERLKGVDSTLKIQPAKLEDSAVYLCASSLPDTLKQFFGPGTRLTVL.

The rearrangement uses TRBV18 and TRBJ1-1; D is unresolved. V was trimmed by 5 bases and J by 1 base, leaving 8 bases between them. The CDR3 runs 13 residues. Per germline, CDR1 KGHSH and CDR2 LQKENI. CDR3 sequence reads: CASSEGSNTEAFF. Here the CDR3 DNA reads TGTGCCAGCTCAGAGGGATCGAACACTGAAGCTTTCTTT.

This clone was seen only once. CDR3 in amino acids: CASSPTDGVNYGYTF. Written as DNA, the CDR3 is TGTGCCAGCTCACCTACCGACGGGGTTAACTATGGCTACACCTTC. The V call is TRBV18, the J call TRBJ1-2, with D uncertain. The CDR3 has 15 amino acids. Trimming stripped 3 bases from V and 1 base from J, with 12 bases between. Germline V lookup: CDR1 KGHSH, CDR2 LQKENI.

The table lists this clone with a count of one. The chain employs TRBV18 and TRBJ2-6; D is unclear. The V gene lost 2 bases and the J gene lost 1 base, with 0 bases spanning the gap. The CDR3 extends over 13 amino acids. Germline V gene sequence: CDR1 KGHSH, CDR2 LQKENI. CDR3 sequence reads: CASSPSGANVLTF. The CDR3 DNA reads TGTGCCAGCTCACCATCTGGGGCCAACGTCCTGACTTTC. The whole variable domain, remainder taken from reference TRBV18 and TRBJ2-6, is NAGVMQNPRHLVRRRGQEARLRCSPMKGHSHVYWYRQLPEEGLKFMVYLQKENIIDESGMPKERFSAEFPKEGPSILRIQQVVRGDSAAYFCASSPSGANVLTFGAGSRLTVL.